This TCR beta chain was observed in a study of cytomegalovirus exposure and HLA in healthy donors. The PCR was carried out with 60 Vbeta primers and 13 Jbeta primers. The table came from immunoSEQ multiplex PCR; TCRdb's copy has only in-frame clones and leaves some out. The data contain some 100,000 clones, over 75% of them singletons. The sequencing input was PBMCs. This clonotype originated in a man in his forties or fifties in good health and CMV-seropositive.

As DNA, the CDR3 is TGTGCCAGCAGCCGTCGGACAGGGGCCTACTCTGGGGCCAACGTCCTGACTTTC. Translating it yields CASSRRTGAYSGANVLTF. The rearrangement links TRBV5-5 to TRBJ2-6; TRBD1 matches 9 bases. After removal of 4 bases from V and 0 bases from J, the junction contained 8 bases not matched to a gene. This CDR3 has 18 amino acids. The germline CDR1 and CDR2 sequences are SGHKS and YYEKEE (reference sequence).